The rows below give T cell receptor beta chains drawn from one sample of a study of cytotoxic CD8 clonotypes in ibrutinib-treated CLL. This table comes from immunoSEQ multiplex PCR, and its TCRdb copy is limited to in-frame clones, with some not included. This sample has about 300,000 clones, with roughly two thirds found just once. Sequences were derived from PBMCs, sampled after 36 months of ibrutinib treatment. The receptors stem from a human donor with chronic lymphocytic leukemia. CDR3s include the opening cysteine and the closing phenylalanine or tryptophan. The order of the fields is V gene, J gene, clone size, D gene, CDR3 protein, CDR3 DNA. D genes are given only for firm matches. The size field is filled for only some rows; it gives once, few, many or a size class.

TRBV7-3	TRBJ2-1	few	TRBD1	CASSFPGQIYNEQFF	TGTGCCAGCAGCTTTCCGGGACAGATCTACAATGAGCAGTTCTTC
TRBV10-3	TRBJ2-5	.	TRBD2	CATTLLAGQETQYF	TGTGCCACCACCTTACTAGCGGGGCAAGAGACCCAGTACTTC
TRBV27	TRBJ2-7	.	TRBD1	CASSLWGQPYEQYF	TGTGCCAGCAGTTTGTGGGGACAGCCGTACGAGCAGTACTTC
TRBV23-1	TRBJ1-1	.	.	CASSQDTNAEAFF	TGCGCCAGCAGTCAAGATACTAACGCTGAAGCTTTCTTT
TRBV5-1	TRBJ1-1	.	.	CASSRIGRGGEAFF	TGCGCCAGCAGCCGAATTGGCCGTGGCGGTGAAGCTTTCTTT
TRBV7-8	TRBJ2-7	.	TRBD2	CASSLTIGTSGSEEQYF	TGTGCCAGCAGCTTAACGATTGGGACTAGCGGGAGTGAGGAGCAGTACTTC
TRBV5-1	TRBJ1-5	.	.	CASSLAPGPAQPQHF	TGCGCCAGCAGCTTGGCGCCGGGGCCGGCTCAGCCCCAGCATTTT
TRBV6-5	TRBJ2-7	.	TRBD1	CASSWGQGPTEQYF	TGTGCCAGCAGTTGGGGACAGGGACCTACCGAGCAGTACTTC
TRBV9	TRBJ2-1	.	.	CASSAPPSELYNEQFF	TGTGCCAGCAGCGCCCCCCCTTCAGAACTCTACAATGAGCAGTTCTTC
TRBV18	TRBJ1-4	once	.	CASSPDSNEKLFF	TGTGCCAGCTCACCGGACAGTAATGAAAAACTGTTTTTT
TRBV15	TRBJ2-1	few	.	CATSRGNEQFF	TGTGCCACCAGCCGGGGGAATGAGCAGTTCTTC
TRBV7-9	TRBJ2-5	few	.	CASSLYPETQYF	TGTGCCAGCAGCTTATATCCGGAGACCCAGTACTTC
TRBV10-3	TRBJ2-5	few	TRBD2	CAIGGLAVETQYF	TGTGCCATCGGGGGACTAGCGGTTGAGACCCAGTACTTC
TRBV27	TRBJ1-5	few	.	CASSQTVFRPQHF	TGTGCCAGCAGCCAGACAGTCTTTCGGCCCCAGCATTTT
TRBV5-1	TRBJ1-6	.	.	CASSLLAENNSPLHF	TGCGCCAGCAGCTTGTTGGCGGAGAATAATTCACCCCTCCACTTT
TRBV7-9	TRBJ1-1	.	.	CASRGEGTEAFF	TGTGCCAGCAGGGGGGAAGGGACTGAAGCTTTCTTT
TRBV18	TRBJ2-5	few	.	CASSPITLQETQYF	TGTGCCAGCTCACCCATCACTCTCCAAGAGACCCAGTACTTC
TRBV2	TRBJ2-1	.	TRBD2	CASSVRIAGPQFF	TGTGCCAGCAGTGTTCGGATAGCGGGCCCACAGTTCTTC
TRBV19	TRBJ2-5	.	TRBD2	CASSMGEGGRPQYF	TGTGCCAGTAGTATGGGGGAGGGCGGTCGCCCCCAGTACTTC